This T cell receptor (beta chain) emerged from a study of OX40 agonist ivuxolimab in advanced cancers. Study context: Ivuxolimab was administered intravenously to patients at 0.01 to 10 mg/kg every 2 weeks. Males comprised roughly four fifths of the group, whose mean age was roughly 64 years (range roughly 20 to 85).

Trimming shortened V by 3 bases and J by 1 base, and 7 bases separated the two germline ends. Germline-derived CDR1 and CDR2 are MNHEY and SMNVEV (reference sequence). The CDR3 length is 14 residues. TCRdb's table, derived via immunoSEQ multiplex PCR, lists solely in-frame clones and lacks some. Of 97,000 or so clones in the sample, nearly 90% are singletons; the top ten hold roughly 0.17%. Comment on this clone: Its antigen is unidentified. Within the sample, other DNA sequences also encode this same CDR3.

Study-wide results and caveats: CD4+ and CD8+ blood T cells expanded clonally by week 6 at 0.1 to 3.0 mg/kg.

The sample in question was CD4+ or CD8+ T cells sorted from blood, obtained in a trial of the OX40 agonist ivuxolimab. The chain combines TRBV27 with TRBJ1-5; perhaps TRBD1 as D (6 bases). This receptor was taken from an adult with an advanced solid tumor such as melanoma, head and neck, liver or kidney cancer. The CDR3 nucleotides read TGTGCCAGCAGTTTCAGGGGAAGCAATCAGCCCCAGCATTTT. Amino acid sequence: CASSFRGSNQPQHF.